The 3 T cell receptor beta chains below were found in one sample sequenced in a study of cytomegalovirus exposure and HLA in healthy donors. It was with 60 Vbeta and 13 Jbeta primers that the PCR ran. Measured with immunoSEQ multiplex PCR; TCRdb has only the in-frame clones, and not every one. The repertoire holds some 150,000 clones, 78% seen once, with about 1.5% in the top ten. The sequenced material came from PBMCs. These receptors came from a male donor in good health and CMV-seronegative.

V and J are TRBV15 and TRBJ1-5; TRBD1 matches at 7 bases. J gave up 3 bases and V 1 base, and 3 bases lay outside the gene matches. The CDR3 is 15 amino acids. CDR1 is LNHNV, CDR2 YYDKDF, per germline (reference sequence). CDR3 coding DNA: TGTGCCACCAGCAGAGGAACAGGGGCCAATCAGCCCCAGCATTTT. It specifies CATSRGTGANQPQHF.

The chain couples TRBV6-5 to TRBJ1-5, with D possibly TRBD1 on 5 matching bases. The CDR3 has 15 amino acids. CDR1 and CDR2 (germline): MNHEY, SVGAGI. V was pared by 0 bases and J by 2 bases, with 8 bases between. CDR3 DNA sequence: TGTGCCAGCAGTTACTCAGGAGGGGGCAATCAGCCCCAGCATTTT. Translation gives CASSYSGGGNQPQHF.

CDR3 bases: TGCGCCAGCAGCCCCGGGACTAGCGGCACAGATACGCAGTATTTT. It translates to CASSPGTSGTDTQYF. The chain recombines TRBV5-1 with TRBJ2-3, with 10 nucleotides matching TRBD2. The CDR3 consists of 15 residues. V shed 4 bases and J 1 base; nucleotides not matched to a gene: 3. Germline V gene data show CDR1 as SGHRS and CDR2 as YFSETQ.